A selection of T cell receptor beta chains follows, all from one sample in a study of CD8+ T cells in alopecia areata. Assay: immunoSEQ multiplex PCR; the TCRdb copy retains only in-frame clones and omits some. Seen here are 110,000 to 150,000 clones, more than 85% observed once, and the top ten hold 13%. This specimen was CD8+ T cells sorted from blood, taken at week 4, from a patient treated with tofacitinib. The receptors here all came from a human donor with alopecia areata. Each CDR3 is given with its conserved first and last residue. Fields, in order: J gene, D gene, V gene, CDR3 protein. D genes are given only for firm matches.

J gene: TRBJ1-1; D gene: -; V gene: TRBV11-2; CDR3 protein: CASSLWREMNTEAFF
J gene: TRBJ2-2; D gene: TRBD2; V gene: TRBV19; CDR3 protein: CASSALAGEPNTGELFF
J gene: TRBJ2-4; D gene: -; V gene: TRBV23-1; CDR3 protein: CATQGTGDIQYF
J gene: TRBJ2-3; D gene: -; V gene: TRBV27; CDR3 protein: CASGEGSTDTQYF
J gene: TRBJ1-5; D gene: -; V gene: TRBV7-9; CDR3 protein: CASSSSADDKPQHF
J gene: TRBJ2-3; D gene: TRBD2; V gene: TRBV15; CDR3 protein: CATSEMPGLAGADTQYF
J gene: TRBJ2-7; D gene: TRBD2; V gene: TRBV7-2; CDR3 protein: CAERGGHEQYF
J gene: TRBJ1-1; D gene: -; V gene: TRBV7-9; CDR3 protein: CASRKDLNTEAFF
J gene: TRBJ2-7; D gene: TRBD2; V gene: TRBV4-1; CDR3 protein: CASSQVSGSSYEQYF
J gene: TRBJ1-1; D gene: -; V gene: TRBV2; CDR3 protein: CASSDTVNTEAFF
J gene: TRBJ2-7; D gene: -; V gene: TRBV2; CDR3 protein: CASSVEPPHEQYF
J gene: TRBJ2-5; D gene: -; V gene: TRBV27; CDR3 protein: CASSFGSLETQYF
J gene: TRBJ1-4; D gene: TRBD1; V gene: TRBV9; CDR3 protein: CASSESDRGGEKLFF
J gene: TRBJ2-3; D gene: -; V gene: TRBV2; CDR3 protein: CASSEGTGTDTQYF
J gene: TRBJ2-7; D gene: TRBD1; V gene: TRBV9; CDR3 protein: CASSSGTAPYEQYF
J gene: TRBJ2-2; D gene: TRBD2; V gene: TRBV2; CDR3 protein: CASSEEGLAINTGELFF
J gene: TRBJ1-4; D gene: -; V gene: TRBV2; CDR3 protein: CASSAQGVWMATNEKLFF
J gene: -; D gene: -; V gene: TRBV28; CDR3 protein: CAASPGPIGEQYF
J gene: TRBJ2-7; D gene: TRBD2; V gene: TRBV5-6; CDR3 protein: CASSSGLAYEQYF
J gene: TRBJ2-1; D gene: -; V gene: TRBV30; CDR3 protein: CAWSVVWAEQFF
J gene: TRBJ2-1; D gene: -; V gene: TRBV7-9; CDR3 protein: CASSPTNNEQFF
J gene: TRBJ2-3; D gene: -; V gene: TRBV9; CDR3 protein: CASSVTTDTQYF
J gene: TRBJ2-7; D gene: TRBD2; V gene: TRBV7-9; CDR3 protein: CASSPAAGLKTYEQYF
J gene: TRBJ2-1; D gene: TRBD2; V gene: TRBV19; CDR3 protein: CASTWTSGSDNEQFF
J gene: TRBJ2-1; D gene: -; V gene: TRBV18; CDR3 protein: CASSPATRGESYNEQFF
J gene: TRBJ2-3; D gene: -; V gene: TRBV29-1; CDR3 protein: CTARTGHTDTQYF
J gene: TRBJ2-3; D gene: -; V gene: TRBV5-6; CDR3 protein: CASSLELGGTDTQYF
J gene: TRBJ2-3; D gene: -; V gene: TRBV6-6; CDR3 protein: CASSSDTQYF
J gene: TRBJ2-3; D gene: -; V gene: TRBV27; CDR3 protein: CASSLRITTDTQYF